The rows below give T cell receptor beta chains drawn from one sample of a study of shared clonotypes between healthy human individuals. Method: immunoSEQ multiplex PCR; TCRdb's copy keeps in-frame clones and lacks some. The sample consists of some 680,000 clones, around 73% of them appearing once. Sequencing was done on a sample of memory CD4+ T cells sorted from blood. These receptors originate from a woman in her twenties or thirties in good health. CDR3s include the opening cysteine and the closing phenylalanine or tryptophan. A D gene is named only where the DNA matches it firmly.

J,D,V,CDR3
TRBJ1-1,TRBD1,TRBV6-5,CASRWTGDTEAFF
TRBJ2-6,NA,TRBV6-4,CASSDTGISGANVLTF
TRBJ1-1,NA,TRBV2,CASTVGPGRNTEAFF
TRBJ1-1,NA,TRBV6-1,CASSVLRGGTEAFF
TRBJ1-5,TRBD1,TRBV19,CASSIGGTGNQPQHF
TRBJ2-5,NA,TRBV6-1,CASSEFGGREETQYF
TRBJ1-5,TRBD1,TRBV19,CATRTGGLSNQPQHF
TRBJ1-4,NA,TRBV7-9,CASSPTPGEKLFF
TRBJ1-1,NA,TRBV28,CASSLLGRLNTEAFF
TRBJ1-4,NA,TRBV27,CASSHGWGREEKLFF
TRBJ1-3,NA,TRBV7-9,CASTLQRAGTSGNTIYF
TRBJ2-1,TRBD2,TRBV27,CASSLRLAGDDEQFF
TRBJ1-2,TRBD1,TRBV7-9,CASSSGRKGQGPPNYGYTF
TRBJ2-3,NA,TRBV7-9,CASSLDGTQYF
TRBJ2-5,TRBD1,TRBV7-6,CASSVGTEETQYF
TRBJ1-3,NA,TRBV6-1,CASSAHQGASGNTIYF
TRBJ1-4,NA,TRBV4-2,CASSQEVRGIPLNEKLFF
TRBJ2-7,TRBD2,TRBV28,CASSLRRQRGQYF
TRBJ1-1,TRBD1,TRBV5-1,CASSWDREDTEAFF
TRBJ2-7,NA,TRBV15,CATSRDSRMSYEQYF
TRBJ2-4,NA,TRBV27,CASSKHDSPKNIQYF
TRBJ2-3,NA,TRBV19,CASSLQGTDTQYF
TRBJ2-7,NA,TRBV28,CASSAPGPKDYEQYF
TRBJ2-5,NA,TRBV7-9,CASSFRTVPETQYF
TRBJ1-4,TRBD1,TRBV19,CASSTGTVNEKLFF
TRBJ2-1,TRBD2,TRBV6-4,CASSPSGNNEQFF
TRBJ2-6,TRBD1,TRBV27,CASSFGQGAGANVLTF
TRBJ1-1,NA,TRBV12-5,CASASIPGGTEAFF